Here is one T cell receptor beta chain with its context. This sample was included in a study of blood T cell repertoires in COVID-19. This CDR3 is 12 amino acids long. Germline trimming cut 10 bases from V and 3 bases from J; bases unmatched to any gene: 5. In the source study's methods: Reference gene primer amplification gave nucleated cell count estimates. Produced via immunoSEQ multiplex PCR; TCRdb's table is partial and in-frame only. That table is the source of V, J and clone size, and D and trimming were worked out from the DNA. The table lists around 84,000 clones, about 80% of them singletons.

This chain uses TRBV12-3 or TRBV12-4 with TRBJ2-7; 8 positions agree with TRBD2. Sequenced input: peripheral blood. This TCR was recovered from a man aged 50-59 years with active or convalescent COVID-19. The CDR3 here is CATGRVIYEQYF. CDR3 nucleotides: TGTGCCACCGGGAGGGTCATCTACGAGCAGTACTTC.